This T cell receptor (beta chain) is from a study of T cell changes during pregnancy in multiple sclerosis. This CDR3 is built from 14 residues. Germline lookup yields CDR1 MNHEY and CDR2 SVGAGI. J lost 5 bases, V lost 6 bases, and 8 bases had no gene match. The method was immunoSEQ multiplex PCR; TCRdb's version includes in-frame clones alone and lacks a portion of them. Found here are about 49,000 clones, around 91% of them singletons; the top ten hold roughly 5%. Source: peripheral blood, taken after pregnancy. This sequence originates from a female donor in good health, enrolled as a control in a pregnancy study. V usage is TRBV6-5 and J usage is TRBJ2-5; TRBD2 matches 8 bases. CDR3 amino acids: CASSFAGGGETQYF. The CDR3, as DNA: TGTGCCAGCAGCTTTGCGGGGGGCGGGGAGACCCAGTACTTC.